This T cell receptor beta chain was identified during a study of T cells in Graves' hyperthyroidism and ophthalmopathy. This clonotype was seen repeatedly, ten times or more. TCR beta CDR3 regions were amplified from RNA transcripts. The HTBI primer set served for first-round RT-PCR of the TCR CDR3. TCRdb ran MiXCR on the multiplex PCR reads and lists one entry per CDR3 protein. The top ten clones hold about 7.9% of a sample with approximately 560,000 distinct CDR3 sequences, approximately 44% of them seen once. This TCR was recovered from a woman between 18 and 30 years old with Graves' hyperthyroidism. The specimen sequenced was peripheral blood or thyroid tissue (not recorded which).

CDR3 bases: TGCAGCGTATCCCGGGACAGGGAGGATGAAGCTTTCTTT. Protein: CSVSRDREDEAFF. The chain combines TRBV29-1 with TRBJ1-1; 9 bases are a match to TRBD1. The CDR3 sequence is 13 residues long. Losses at the gene ends were 6 bases for V and 7 bases for J; bases not matched to a gene: 9. Germline V lookup: CDR1 SQVTM, CDR2 ANQGSEA.